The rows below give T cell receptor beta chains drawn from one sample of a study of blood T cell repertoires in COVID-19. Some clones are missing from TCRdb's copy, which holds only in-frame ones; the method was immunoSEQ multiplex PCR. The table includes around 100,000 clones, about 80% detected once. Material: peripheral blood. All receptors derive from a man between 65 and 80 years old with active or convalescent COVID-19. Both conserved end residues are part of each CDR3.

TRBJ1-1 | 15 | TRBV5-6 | CASSLAVGQNTEAFF
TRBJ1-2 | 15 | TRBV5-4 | CASSLEGGRNYGYTF
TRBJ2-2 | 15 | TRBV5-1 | CASSWGQGGTGELFF
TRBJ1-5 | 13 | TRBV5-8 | CASNYRVGQPQHF
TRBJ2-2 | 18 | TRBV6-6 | CASSRLPSGSANTGELFF
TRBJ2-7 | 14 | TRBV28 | CASDSGQGAWEQYF
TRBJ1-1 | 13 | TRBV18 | CASSRTGTTEAFF
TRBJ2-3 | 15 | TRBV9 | CASSVGSISTDTQYF
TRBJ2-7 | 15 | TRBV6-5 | CASSPTDRVRSEQYF
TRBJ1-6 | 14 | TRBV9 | CASSSTGLNSPLHF
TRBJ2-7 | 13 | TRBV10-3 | CAIRPGQGYEQYF